Below, one TCR beta chain is given with its context. The antigen is undetermined. The PCR was carried out with 60 Vbeta primers and 13 Jbeta primers. TCRdb's table, derived via immunoSEQ multiplex PCR, lists solely in-frame clones and lacks some. The data show fewer than 200,000 clones, roughly 80% seen once. The sample is drawn from a study of cytomegalovirus exposure and HLA in healthy donors. Overall study findings and caveats: As a later analysis showed, a missense DCLRE1C variant was linked to trimming of TCR beta V- and J-genes. TCR beta sequences reportedly predicted most subjects' HLA-A and HLA-B alleles accurately. The study dropped some indistinguishable V segments, TRBV6-2 and TRBV6-3 among them.

This CDR3 comprises 13 residues. Germline assignment: CDR1 GTSNPN and CDR2 SVGIG (reference sequence). V was pared by 3 bases and J by 4 bases, with 9 bases between. Source material: PBMCs. The TCR comes from a woman younger than 30 in good health and CMV-seronegative. The chain employs TRBV30 and TRBJ2-2, with D hard to call. In DNA, the CDR3 is TGTGCCTGGAGCTTTTTAGCCACCGGGGAGCTGTTTTTT. It translates to CAWSFLATGELFF.